Given below is one T cell receptor (beta chain) in context. Its antigen is not known. Time point meaning: week 47, end of study. Each dose delivered 300 ug of mutant IDH1 20-mer peptide subcutaneously with imiquimod. Eight vaccine doses were administered to patients at weeks 1, 3, 5, 7, 11, 15, 19 and 23. This table comes from immunoSEQ multiplex PCR, and its TCRdb copy is limited to in-frame clones, with some not included. The table records 84,000 or so clones, about 81% of them present only once. The data were taken from a study of a mutant IDH1 vaccine in newly diagnosed glioma. Study-level background: Vaccination began 4-6 weeks post radiotherapy alone, or with temozolomide cycles.

Trimming cost V 1 base and J 4 bases; bases outside gene matches: 3. Germline lookup yields CDR1 SNHLY and CDR2 FYNNEI. This CDR3 has 14 amino acids. The source of this sequence is a man aged 35-49 years with glioma. The source was PBMCs, collected from a glioma patient whose treatment included an IDH1 peptide vaccine. The rearrangement uses TRBV2 and TRBJ1-1; 7 bases are shared with TRBD1. CDR3 DNA sequence: TGTGCCAGCAGTGAAGGGACAGGACTCACTGAAGCTTTCTTT. Protein product: CASSEGTGLTEAFF.